Listed below are T cell receptor beta chains from one sample, sequenced in a study of blood T cell repertoires in COVID-19. Only in-frame clones appear in the TCRdb table, and some are missing; sequencing was by immunoSEQ multiplex PCR. The sample holds around 130,000 clones, 90% seen once. The specimen sequenced was peripheral blood. Receptor source: a man aged 45 to 65 with active COVID-19. CDR3s include the opening cysteine and the closing phenylalanine or tryptophan. Fields, in order: clone size, V gene, D gene, J gene, CDR3 DNA, CDR3 protein. The D gene is left open where the match is weak. Clone size is not always given. Where it is, it says once, few, many or a class for expanded clones.

size: -
V: TRBV24-1
D: -
J: TRBJ2-1
DNA: TGTGCCACCAGTGCCCCTGACAGAGCCTACAATGAGCAGTTCTTC
CDR3: CATSAPDRAYNEQFF

size: -
V: TRBV2
D: -
J: TRBJ2-5
DNA: TGTGCCAGCAGTCTCTCCAGCGGGCATTACCAAGAGACCCAGTACTTC
CDR3: CASSLSSGHYQETQYF

size: -
V: TRBV18
D: -
J: TRBJ2-1
DNA: TGTGCCAGCTCACCAGTAGGGGTCGGTGAGCAGTTCTTC
CDR3: CASSPVGVGEQFF

size: -
V: TRBV6-5
D: TRBD1
J: TRBJ2-7
DNA: TGTGCCAGCAGTAGTAGACAGGGGGCCTACGAGCAGTACTTC
CDR3: CASSSRQGAYEQYF

size: once
V: TRBV30
D: -
J: TRBJ1-2
DNA: TGTGCCTGGAGTACACTAGCTAACTATGGCTACACCTTC
CDR3: CAWSTLANYGYTF

size: -
V: TRBV12-3/TRBV12-4
D: -
J: TRBJ2-7
DNA: TGTGCCAGCAGTTTTTACGGTGAGCAGTACTTC
CDR3: CASSFYGEQYF

size: -
V: TRBV5-1
D: TRBD2
J: TRBJ2-5
DNA: TGCGCCAGCAGCTTGCCGCCGGGACTACCTAACCCCGCACAAGAGACCCAGTACTTC
CDR3: CASSLPPGLPNPAQETQYF

size: -
V: TRBV29-1
D: TRBD1
J: TRBJ1-2
DNA: TGCAGCGTCCCCTGGGGACAGGGGGCGGGTGGCTACACCTTC
CDR3: CSVPWGQGAGGYTF

size: once
V: TRBV9
D: -
J: TRBJ2-1
DNA: TGTGCCAGCAGCGTAGGCAGGGGGGAAGGTAATGAGCAGTTCTTC
CDR3: CASSVGRGEGNEQFF

size: -
V: TRBV15
D: -
J: TRBJ2-7
DNA: TGTGCCACCAGCAGAGATTTAAACTCGTACTACGAGCAGTACTTC
CDR3: CATSRDLNSYYEQYF

size: -
V: TRBV7-2
D: TRBD2
J: TRBJ2-1
DNA: TGTGCCAGCAGCTTAACTTGGAGCGGGGGCCGCAATGAGCAGTTCTTC
CDR3: CASSLTWSGGRNEQFF

size: -
V: TRBV21-1
D: -
J: TRBJ1-6
DNA: TGTGCCAGCAGGGGTCCGGGACAGATAAATTCACCCCTCCACTTT
CDR3: CASRGPGQINSPLHF

size: once
V: TRBV5-8
D: TRBD2
J: TRBJ2-1
DNA: TGTGCCAGCAGCAAGGGAGTGGCGGGAGTAGCCTACAATGAGCAGTTCTTC
CDR3: CASSKGVAGVAYNEQFF

size: -
V: TRBV19
D: TRBD1
J: TRBJ1-6
DNA: TGTGCCAGTAGTTCTCATACAGGGGGTAATTCACCCCTCCACTTT
CDR3: CASSSHTGGNSPLHF

size: -
V: TRBV24-1
D: -
J: TRBJ2-3
DNA: TGTGCCACCAGACCGGGACCGGAGGGGGATACGCAGTATTTT
CDR3: CATRPGPEGDTQYF

size: -
V: TRBV9
D: TRBD2
J: TRBJ2-3
DNA: TGTGCCAGCAGCGGAGGACTAGCGGGGACAGGGGATACGCAGTATTTT
CDR3: CASSGGLAGTGDTQYF

size: -
V: TRBV6-1
D: TRBD1
J: TRBJ2-4
DNA: TGTGCCAGCAGTGAAAGCAGGGGGCGCACAAACATTCAGTACTTC
CDR3: CASSESRGRTNIQYF

size: -
V: TRBV5-5
D: TRBD1
J: TRBJ2-1
DNA: TGTGCCAGCAGCTCCGGGACAGGCGTTGTTACGGAGCAGTTCTTC
CDR3: CASSSGTGVVTEQFF

size: -
V: TRBV10-2
D: TRBD2
J: TRBJ2-1
DNA: TGCGCCAGCGGGACTAGCGGGGGCCAATACAATGAGCAGTTCTTC
CDR3: CASGTSGGQYNEQFF

size: once
V: TRBV6-5
D: -
J: TRBJ2-7
DNA: TGTGCCAGCAGCCTCAGGGGCCCCTACGAGCAGTACTTC
CDR3: CASSLRGPYEQYF

size: once
V: TRBV5-1
D: TRBD2
J: TRBJ2-7
DNA: TGCGCCAGCAGCATCGGACTAGCGGGGGGTTTCTCCTACGAGCAGTACTTC
CDR3: CASSIGLAGGFSYEQYF

size: -
V: TRBV6-5
D: TRBD1
J: TRBJ1-4
DNA: TGTGCCAGCAGCCCCTTAGGACAGGCAATGGGAAAACTGTTTTTT
CDR3: CASSPLGQAMGKLFF

size: -
V: TRBV18
D: -
J: TRBJ2-5
DNA: TGTGCCAGCTCAAGAGGTGCCCAAGAGACCCAGTACTTC
CDR3: CASSRGAQETQYF

size: -
V: TRBV7-2
D: TRBD2
J: TRBJ2-3
DNA: TGTGCCAGCAGCCCAGGGCGACTAGCGGCGTCCACAGATACGCAGTATTTT
CDR3: CASSPGRLAASTDTQYF

size: -
V: TRBV7-2
D: -
J: TRBJ2-1
DNA: TGTGCCAGCAGCCTAAACCCTAGCGTGTACAATGAGCAGTTCTTC
CDR3: CASSLNPSVYNEQFF

size: -
V: TRBV6-1
D: TRBD2
J: TRBJ2-3
DNA: TGTGCCAGCCGTGAGACGACTAGCGCGACCTCCACAGATACGCAGTATTTT
CDR3: CASRETTSATSTDTQYF

size: -
V: TRBV11-3
D: TRBD2
J: TRBJ2-1
DNA: TGTGCCAGCAGCCCGGGAGGATCCTACAATGAGCAGTTCTTC
CDR3: CASSPGGSYNEQFF

size: -
V: TRBV12-5
D: -
J: TRBJ1-1
DNA: TGTGCTAGTGGTTTGTACCTAGACAGTTTGAACACTGAAGCTTTCTTT
CDR3: CASGLYLDSLNTEAFF

size: -
V: TRBV18
D: -
J: TRBJ1-2
DNA: TGTGCCAGCTCACCACGTGGCGGGGGCTACACCTTC
CDR3: CASSPRGGGYTF

size: once
V: TRBV6-5
D: -
J: TRBJ1-1
DNA: TGTGCCAGCAGTTACTCCTGGCAGGGGAACACTGAAGCTTTCTTT
CDR3: CASSYSWQGNTEAFF

size: once
V: TRBV7-2
D: TRBD2
J: TRBJ2-5
DNA: TGTGCCAGCAGCTTAGGCCGGGGGGTCCAAGAGACCCAGTACTTC
CDR3: CASSLGRGVQETQYF

size: -
V: TRBV29-1
D: -
J: TRBJ1-2
DNA: TGCAGCGTTGTCGGTCTGAACTATGGCTACACCTTC
CDR3: CSVVGLNYGYTF

size: -
V: TRBV5-5
D: -
J: TRBJ1-5
DNA: TGTGCCAGCAGCGTAGCAGGGATTTTTGGCAATCAGCCCCAGCATTTT
CDR3: CASSVAGIFGNQPQHF

size: -
V: TRBV18
D: -
J: TRBJ2-1
DNA: TGTGCCAGCTCACCACTAACTAGCTTCTACAATGAGCAGTTCTTC
CDR3: CASSPLTSFYNEQFF

size: -
V: TRBV7-3
D: -
J: TRBJ2-2
DNA: TGTGCCAGCAGCTTATCGGGTAACACCGGGGAGCTGTTTTTT
CDR3: CASSLSGNTGELFF

size: -
V: TRBV4-1
D: -
J: TRBJ1-2
DNA: TGCGCCAGCAGCCAAGATCTAGGCCAGAACTATGGCTACACCTTC
CDR3: CASSQDLGQNYGYTF

size: -
V: TRBV7-8
D: TRBD1
J: TRBJ1-1
DNA: TGTGCCAGCAGCTTCGACAGGGATCGCACTGAAGCTTTCTTT
CDR3: CASSFDRDRTEAFF

size: once
V: TRBV7-7
D: TRBD1
J: TRBJ1-2
DNA: TGTGCCAGCAGCCCCCCGGGGACAGTGTATGGCTACACCTTC
CDR3: CASSPPGTVYGYTF

size: -
V: TRBV6-2/TRBV6-3
D: TRBD1
J: TRBJ1-6
DNA: TGTGCCAGCAGTTACCAAGGACAGGGGAATTCACCCCTCCACTTT
CDR3: CASSYQGQGNSPLHF

size: -
V: TRBV20-1
D: -
J: TRBJ2-3
DNA: TGCAGTGCAGAAAGGCAGGGAATGCAGTATTTT
CDR3: CSAERQGMQYF

size: -
V: TRBV7-9
D: TRBD2
J: TRBJ2-3
DNA: TGTGCCAGCAGCTTAGCCGGACTAGCGAGGGCAGATACGCAGTATTTT
CDR3: CASSLAGLARADTQYF

size: -
V: TRBV6-5
D: -
J: TRBJ1-2
DNA: TGTGCCAGCAACCAACAGCTCTATGGCTACACCTTC
CDR3: CASNQQLYGYTF

size: -
V: TRBV7-9
D: TRBD2
J: TRBJ2-3
DNA: TGTGCCAGCAGCGCGGGACTAAACACAGATACGCAGTATTTT
CDR3: CASSAGLNTDTQYF

size: -
V: TRBV18
D: TRBD1
J: TRBJ1-4
DNA: TGTGCCAGCTCACCGGGACAGGGATCGAATGAAAAACTGTTTTTT
CDR3: CASSPGQGSNEKLFF

size: -
V: TRBV6-5
D: TRBD1
J: TRBJ1-1
DNA: TGTGCCAGCAGAGCCGGGACAGGGGAGCGAGAAGCTTTCTTT
CDR3: CASRAGTGEREAFF

size: -
V: TRBV5-1
D: -
J: TRBJ2-6
DNA: TGCGCCAGCAGCTTGGGTGGGAGTGGGGCCAACGTCCTGACTTTC
CDR3: CASSLGGSGANVLTF

size: -
V: TRBV5-1
D: TRBD1
J: TRBJ1-2
DNA: TGCGCCAGCAGCGAGGACAGGGCCTATGGCTACACCTTC
CDR3: CASSEDRAYGYTF

size: once
V: TRBV12-5
D: TRBD2
J: TRBJ2-5
DNA: TGTGCTAGTGGTACCGGGACTAGCGACCAAGAGACCCAGTACTTC
CDR3: CASGTGTSDQETQYF

size: once
V: TRBV5-1
D: -
J: TRBJ1-6
DNA: TGCGCCAGCAGCATGCAGGGTTCACCCCTCCACTTT
CDR3: CASSMQGSPLHF

size: -
V: TRBV5-1
D: -
J: TRBJ2-3
DNA: TGCGCCAGCAGCTTGGCCAGACTTATCACAGATACGCAGTATTTT
CDR3: CASSLARLITDTQYF

size: -
V: TRBV27
D: TRBD2
J: TRBJ2-2
DNA: TGTGCCAGCAGTCCCCCGGGACTAGCGGGACAGAACACCGGGGAGCTGTTTTTT
CDR3: CASSPPGLAGQNTGELFF

size: -
V: TRBV3-1/TRBV3-2
D: TRBD2
J: TRBJ2-3
DNA: TGTGCCAGCAGCCGCATAGGGACTAGCGGGCGCTCATCCACAGATACGCAGTATTTT
CDR3: CASSRIGTSGRSSTDTQYF

size: -
V: TRBV18
D: TRBD1
J: TRBJ1-1
DNA: TGTGCCAGCTCACTTCTAGGTGTACAGGGGCAGGTCACTGAAGCTTTCTTT
CDR3: CASSLLGVQGQVTEAFF